This TCR beta chain was sequenced during a study of CD8+ T cells in alopecia areata. Findings and caveats of the study: Lesional scalp, notably in alopecia totalis/universalis, had clonality above that of normal scalp.

RNA extraction was followed by reverse transcription into cDNA, which acted as the sequencing template. TCRdb's table, derived via immunoSEQ multiplex PCR, lists solely in-frame clones and lacks some. The table shows more than 110,000 clones, with under 60% occurring only once. The CDR3 extends over 12 amino acids. V was cut by 4 bases and J by 6 bases, with 8 bases left in between. Germline assignment: CDR1 LGHNT and CDR2 FRNRAP. Worth noting for this clone: No antigen is known for it.

This clonotype originated in a human donor with alopecia areata. Sequencing was performed on CD4+ T cells sorted from blood, taken at week 0. The chain is built from TRBV12-5 and TRBJ2-3; no definite D call. The CDR3 is CASGSRADTQYF. CDR3 bases: TGTGCTAGTGGTTCTCGGGCGGATACGCAGTATTTT.